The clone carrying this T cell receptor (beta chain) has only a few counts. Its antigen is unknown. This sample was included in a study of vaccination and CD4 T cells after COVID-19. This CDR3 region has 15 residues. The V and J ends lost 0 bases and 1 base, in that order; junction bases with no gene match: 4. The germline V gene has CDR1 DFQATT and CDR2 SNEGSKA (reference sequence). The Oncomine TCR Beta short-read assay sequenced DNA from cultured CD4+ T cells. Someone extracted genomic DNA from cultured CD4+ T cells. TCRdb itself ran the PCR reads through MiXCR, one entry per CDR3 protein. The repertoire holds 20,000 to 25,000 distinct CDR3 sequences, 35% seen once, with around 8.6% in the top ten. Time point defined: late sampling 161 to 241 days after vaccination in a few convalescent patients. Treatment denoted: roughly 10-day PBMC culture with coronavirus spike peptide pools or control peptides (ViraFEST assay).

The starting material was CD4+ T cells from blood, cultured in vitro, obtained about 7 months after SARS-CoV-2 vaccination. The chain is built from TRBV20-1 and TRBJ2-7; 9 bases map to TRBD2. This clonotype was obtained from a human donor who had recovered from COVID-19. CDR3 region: CSARDRAGGSYEQYF. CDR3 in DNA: TGCAGTGCTAGAGATAGAGCGGGAGGATCCTACGAGCAGTACTTC.